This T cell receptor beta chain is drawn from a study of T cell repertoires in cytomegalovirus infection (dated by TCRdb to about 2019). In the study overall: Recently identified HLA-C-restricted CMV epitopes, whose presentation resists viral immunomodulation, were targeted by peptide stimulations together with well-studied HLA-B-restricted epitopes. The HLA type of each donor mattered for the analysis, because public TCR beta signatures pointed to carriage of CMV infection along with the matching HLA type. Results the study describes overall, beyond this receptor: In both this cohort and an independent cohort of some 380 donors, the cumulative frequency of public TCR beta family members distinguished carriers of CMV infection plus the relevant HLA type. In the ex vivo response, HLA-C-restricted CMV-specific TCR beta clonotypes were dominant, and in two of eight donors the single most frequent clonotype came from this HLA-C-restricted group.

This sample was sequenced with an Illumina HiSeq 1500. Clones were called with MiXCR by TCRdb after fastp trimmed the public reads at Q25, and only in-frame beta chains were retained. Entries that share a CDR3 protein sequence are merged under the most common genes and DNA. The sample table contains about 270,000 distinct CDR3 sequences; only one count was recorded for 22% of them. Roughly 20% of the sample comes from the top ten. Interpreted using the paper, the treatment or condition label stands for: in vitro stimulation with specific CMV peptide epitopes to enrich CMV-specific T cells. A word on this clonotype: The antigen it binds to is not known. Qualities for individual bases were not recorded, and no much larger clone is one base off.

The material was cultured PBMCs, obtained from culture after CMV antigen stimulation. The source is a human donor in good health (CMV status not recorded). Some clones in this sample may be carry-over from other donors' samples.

The DNA sequence reads TGCGCCAGCAGCCAAGCCCCTCGGGGGTCTGGAAACACCATATATTTT. Translated, it gives CASSQAPRGSGNTIYF. The sequence links TRBV4-3 to TRBJ1-3; 5 matching bases give a weak D call of TRBD1. Deletion took 1 base off V and 1 base off J, with a span of 11 bases between the germline ends. The CDR3 spans 16 residues, from the cysteine through the phenylalanine. Only CDR3 DNA remains: 48 bases, in frame from the first base. According to the germline V gene, CDR1 reads LGHNA and CDR2 reads YSLEER.